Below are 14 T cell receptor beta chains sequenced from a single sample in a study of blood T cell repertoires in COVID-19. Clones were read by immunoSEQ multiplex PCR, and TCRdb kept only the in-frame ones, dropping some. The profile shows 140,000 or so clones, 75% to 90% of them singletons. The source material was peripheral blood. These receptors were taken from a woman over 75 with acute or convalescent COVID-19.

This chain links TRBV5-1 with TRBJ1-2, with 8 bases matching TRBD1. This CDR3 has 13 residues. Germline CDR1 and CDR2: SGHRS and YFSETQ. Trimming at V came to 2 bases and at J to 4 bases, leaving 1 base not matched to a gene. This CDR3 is CASSFGTGYGYTF. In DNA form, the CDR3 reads TGCGCCAGCAGCTTCGGGACAGGCTATGGCTACACCTTC.

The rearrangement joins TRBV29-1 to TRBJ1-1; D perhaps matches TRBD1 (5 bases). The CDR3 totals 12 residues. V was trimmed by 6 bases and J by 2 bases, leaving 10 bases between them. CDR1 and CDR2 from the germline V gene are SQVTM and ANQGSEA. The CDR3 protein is CSVGHQNTEAFF. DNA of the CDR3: TGCAGCGTCGGACACCAAAACACTGAAGCTTTCTTT.

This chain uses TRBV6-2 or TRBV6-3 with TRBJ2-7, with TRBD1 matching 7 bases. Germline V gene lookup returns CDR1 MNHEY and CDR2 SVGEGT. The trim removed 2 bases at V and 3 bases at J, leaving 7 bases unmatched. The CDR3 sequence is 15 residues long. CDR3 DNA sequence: TGTGCCAGCAGTTACGCCCCACAGGGGAACTACGAGCAGTACTTC. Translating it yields CASSYAPQGNYEQYF.

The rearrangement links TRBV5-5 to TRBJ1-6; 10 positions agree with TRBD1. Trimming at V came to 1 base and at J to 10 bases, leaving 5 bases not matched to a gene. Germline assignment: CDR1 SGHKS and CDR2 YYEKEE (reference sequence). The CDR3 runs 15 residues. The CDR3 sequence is CASSLSGQGTSPLHF. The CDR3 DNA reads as TGTGCCAGCAGCTTGTCGGGACAGGGGACCTCACCCCTCCACTTT.

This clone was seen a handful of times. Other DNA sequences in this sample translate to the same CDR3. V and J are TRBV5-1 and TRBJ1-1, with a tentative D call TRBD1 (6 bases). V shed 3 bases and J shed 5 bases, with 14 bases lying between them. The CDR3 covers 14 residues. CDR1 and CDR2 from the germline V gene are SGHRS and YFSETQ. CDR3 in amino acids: CASSSQGLGTEAFF. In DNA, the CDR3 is TGCGCCAGCAGCTCTCAGGGGCTAGGGACTGAAGCTTTCTTT.

This CDR3 is CSASLPGRGAFF. CDR3 bases: TGCAGTGCTAGTCTCCCAGGGCGGGGCGCTTTCTTT. The V gene is TRBV20-1, the J gene TRBJ1-1; D is perhaps TRBD1 (5 bases). Trimming pared 3 bases from V and 11 bases from J, leaving 16 bases between. CDR3 length equals 12 residues. Germline-derived CDR1 and CDR2 are DFQATT and SNEGSKA (reference sequence).

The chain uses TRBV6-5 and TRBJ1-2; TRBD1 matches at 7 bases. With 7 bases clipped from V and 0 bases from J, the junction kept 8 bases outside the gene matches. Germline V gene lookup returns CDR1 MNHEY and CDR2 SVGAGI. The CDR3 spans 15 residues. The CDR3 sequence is CASTAGGYPNYGYTF. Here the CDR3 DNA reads TGTGCCAGCACAGCAGGGGGGTATCCTAACTATGGCTACACCTTC.

The CDR3 reads CASSTQGNRYEQYF. In nucleotides, the CDR3 is TGTGCCAGCAGCACCCAGGGAAATCGCTACGAGCAGTACTTC. V gene TRBV7-9 combines with J gene TRBJ2-7; possible D gene TRBD1, 5 bases. V was pared by 5 bases and J by 3 bases, with 14 bases between. This CDR3 is built from 14 residues. Germline V gene lookup returns CDR1 SEHNR and CDR2 FQNEAQ (reference sequence).

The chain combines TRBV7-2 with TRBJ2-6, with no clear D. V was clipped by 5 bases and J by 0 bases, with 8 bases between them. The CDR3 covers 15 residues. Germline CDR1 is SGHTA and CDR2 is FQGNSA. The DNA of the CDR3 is TGTGCCAGCAGCACGCGTAGCTCTGGGGCCAACGTCCTGACTTTC. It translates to CASSTRSSGANVLTF.

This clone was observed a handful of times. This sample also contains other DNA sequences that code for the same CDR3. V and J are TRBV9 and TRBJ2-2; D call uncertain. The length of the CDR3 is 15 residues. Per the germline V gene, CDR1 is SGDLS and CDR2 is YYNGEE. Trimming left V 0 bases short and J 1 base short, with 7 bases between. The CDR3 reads CASSVAGQNTGELFF. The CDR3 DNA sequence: TGTGCCAGCAGCGTAGCGGGTCAGAACACCGGGGAGCTGTTTTTT.

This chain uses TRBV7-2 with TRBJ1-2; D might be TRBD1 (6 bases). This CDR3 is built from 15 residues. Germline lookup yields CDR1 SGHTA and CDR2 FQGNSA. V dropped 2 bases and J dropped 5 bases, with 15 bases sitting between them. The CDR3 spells CASSLWGTSSYGYTF. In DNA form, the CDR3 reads TGTGCCAGCAGCTTATGGGGGACATCGTCTTATGGCTACACCTTC.

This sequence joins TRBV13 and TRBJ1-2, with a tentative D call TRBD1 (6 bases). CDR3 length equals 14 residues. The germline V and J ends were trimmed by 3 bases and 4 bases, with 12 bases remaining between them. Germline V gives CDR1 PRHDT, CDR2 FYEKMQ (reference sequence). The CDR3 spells CASSFGDIGYGYTF. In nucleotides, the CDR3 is TGTGCCAGCAGCTTTGGGGACATCGGCTATGGCTACACCTTC.

The CDR3 sequence: CASTQGAGGYTF. CDR3 bases: TGTGCCAGCACCCAGGGGGCTGGTGGCTACACCTTC. V is TRBV6-5 and J is TRBJ1-2; TRBD1 agrees at 8 bases. There are 12 residues in the CDR3. The V and J ends lost 7 bases and 7 bases, in that order; junction bases with no gene match: 5. Looked up from germline, CDR1 is MNHEY and CDR2 is SVGAGI.

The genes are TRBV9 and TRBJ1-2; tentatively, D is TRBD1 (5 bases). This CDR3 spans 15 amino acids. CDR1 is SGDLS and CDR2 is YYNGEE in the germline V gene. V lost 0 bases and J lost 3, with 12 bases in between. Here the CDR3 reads CASSVDQTEYYGYTF. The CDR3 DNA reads TGTGCCAGCAGCGTAGACCAGACAGAATACTATGGCTACACCTTC.